This T cell receptor beta chain was sequenced during a study of blood T cell repertoires in COVID-19. The CDR3 loop spans 16 amino acids. The V segment lost 5 bases and the J segment 3 bases; nucleotides outside the gene matches: 9. In germline, CDR1 is SEHNR, CDR2 FQNEAQ (reference sequence). This clone was counted once. As originally analysed: Estimation of nucleated cell counts was performed using reference gene primer amplification. Clones were read by immunoSEQ multiplex PCR, and TCRdb kept only the in-frame ones, dropping some. From that table come the V and J calls and clone size; the DNA was used to work out D and trimming. The repertoire includes approximately 670,000 clones, about 90% of them detected once, and over 0.2% sits in the top ten.

The sequencing sample was made of peripheral blood. The V gene is TRBV7-9, the J gene TRBJ2-2, with 7 bases aligning to TRBD1. The TCR was taken from a young woman with acute or convalescent COVID-19. This chain's CDR3 is CASSPRQGRHTGELFF. The DNA of the CDR3 is TGTGCCAGCAGCCCCCGACAGGGTAGGCACACCGGGGAGCTGTTTTTT.